These 11 T cell receptor beta chains originate from one sample sequenced in a study of early T cells in non-severe SARS-CoV-2 infection. A single record per CDR3 protein comes from TCRdb applying MiXCR to the 5' RACE reads. The data show 85,000 to 100,000 distinct CDR3 sequences, with 16% seen just once and roughly 1.3% held by the top ten. What was sequenced was whole blood. These receptors were collected from an adult who was a healthcare worker with PCR-confirmed SARS-CoV-2 infection or an uninfected control (not recorded which).

For the CDR3, the DNA is TGCGCCAGCAACTTAGACGGACGCTACGAGCAGTACTTC. Translated, it gives CASNLDGRYEQYF. The gene calls are TRBV5-1 and TRBJ2-7; no clear D. Germline V gene sequence: CDR1 SGHRS, CDR2 YFSETQ. The CDR3 loop spans 13 amino acids. The V end lost 6 bases, the J end lost 3 bases, and 13 bases lay between the germline ends. Complete variable domain (other parts from reference TRBV5-1 and TRBJ2-7): KAGVTQTPRYLIKTRGQQVTLSCSPISGHRSVSWYQQTPGQGLQFLFEYFSETQRNKGNFPGRFSGRQFSNSRSEMNVSTLELGDSALYLCASNLDGRYEQYFGPGTRLTVT.

This clonotype was counted a few times. This chain joins TRBV19 and TRBJ1-5; no definite D call. V was cut by 6 bases and J by 1 base, with 10 bases left in between. The CDR3 covers 14 residues. Germline V gives CDR1 LNHDA, CDR2 SQIVND (reference sequence). The CDR3 coding sequence is TGTGCCAGTAGCGTCCACATGAGCAATCAGCCCCAGCATTTT. It specifies CASSVHMSNQPQHF.

The chain combines TRBV4-1 with TRBJ1-6; 9 bases match TRBD1. The length of the CDR3 is 15 residues. V shed 0 bases and J 8 bases; nucleotides not matched to a gene: 2. From germline, CDR1 is MGHRA and CDR2 YSYEKL. The CDR3 reads CASSQETGGYSPLHF. In DNA form, the CDR3 reads TGCGCCAGCAGCCAAGAAACAGGGGGCTATTCACCCCTCCACTTT.

V usage is TRBV20-1 and J usage is TRBJ2-1; 12 nucleotides agree with TRBD2. The CDR3 runs to 18 residues. The germline V gene has CDR1 DFQATT and CDR2 SNEGSKA (reference sequence). V shed 5 bases, J shed 0 bases, and the junction held 11 bases outside the gene matches. This CDR3 reads CSALRLAGADSSYNEQFF. In DNA, the CDR3 is TGCAGTGCTTTGAGACTAGCGGGGGCTGATAGCTCCTACAATGAGCAGTTCTTC.

This chain joins TRBV5-1 and TRBJ2-4; D is ambiguous. This CDR3 is built from 14 residues. CDR1 and CDR2 from the germline V gene are SGHRS and YFSETQ. With 0 bases removed from V and 7 bases from J, the gap between germline ends came to 11 bases. CDR3 loop: CASSLDIGMNIQYF. In DNA, the CDR3 is TGCGCCAGCAGCTTGGATATAGGGATGAACATTCAGTACTTC.

V gene TRBV20-1 combines with J gene TRBJ2-7, with TRBD2 identical over 11 bases. CDR1 is DFQATT and CDR2 is SNEGSKA in the germline V gene (reference sequence). Unmatched junction bases numbered 12, after V lost 0 bases and J lost 5 bases. The CDR3 is 17 amino acids. The CDR3 DNA sequence: TGCAGTGCTAGAGATCCGGGTAGCGGGAGGGCCAAGAACGAGCAGTACTTC. It is translated as CSARDPGSGRAKNEQYF.

The rearrangement joins TRBV5-1 to TRBJ2-7; no clear D gene. The CDR3 covers 14 residues. V was cut by 0 bases and J by 0 bases, with 7 bases left in between. The germline V gene has CDR1 SGHRS and CDR2 YFSETQ. The CDR3 nucleotides are TGCGCCAGCAGCTTGGCTCCTGACTCCTACGAGCAGTACTTC. Amino acid sequence: CASSLAPDSYEQYF.

The chain links TRBV7-9 to TRBJ2-7; 7 nucleotides match TRBD1. Germline assignment: CDR1 SEHNR and CDR2 FQNEAQ (reference sequence). Trimming took 4 bases from V and 2 from J; bases not matched to a gene: 17. The CDR3 extends over 18 amino acids. The DNA for the CDR3 is TGTGCCAGCAGCTCTTCGCGGTCGACAGGGACCATGACCTACGAGCAGTACTTC. Its translation is CASSSSRSTGTMTYEQYF. Looking up the rest from reference TRBV7-9 and TRBJ2-7 gives the full variable domain: DTGVSQNPRHKITKRGQNVTFRCDPISEHNRLYWYRQTLGQGPEFLTYFQNEAQLEKSRLLSDRFSAERPKGSFSTLEIQRTEQGDSAMYLCASSSSRSTGTMTYEQYFGPGTRLTVT.

This clonotype showed up just a few times. The CDR3: CSATSSGASTDTQYF. DNA of the CDR3: TGCAGTGCTACGTCTAGCGGGGCTAGCACAGATACGCAGTATTTT. This sequence joins TRBV20-1 and TRBJ2-3; TRBD2 aligns across 9 bases. This CDR3 spans 15 amino acids. Germline V gene sequence: CDR1 DFQATT, CDR2 SNEGSKA (reference sequence). J lost 0 bases, V lost 4 bases, and 5 bases had no gene match.

This CDR3 is CASSRTGNDKGRQYF. CDR3 coding DNA: TGCGCCAGCAGCCGCACGGGAAACGATAAGGGACGGCAGTATTTT. J is TRBJ2-3 and V is TRBV4-3; either TRBD1 or TRBD2 may supply D (5 bases each). The V end was cut by 4 bases, the J end by 11 bases, with 22 bases between. Germline-derived CDR1 and CDR2 are LGHNA and YSLEER. The CDR3 has 15 residues.

This clonotype was detected many times. The V call is TRBV29-1, the J call TRBJ2-1; TRBD2 agrees at 8 bases. Germline loops: CDR1 SQVTM, CDR2 ANQGSEA. V trimming: 7 bases; J trimming: 5 bases; junction bases outside the gene matches: 13. The CDR3 loop spans 15 amino acids. CDR3 amino acids: CSGRGGTTWDNEQFF. The DNA of the CDR3 is TGCAGCGGACGCGGGGGGACGACTTGGGACAATGAGCAGTTCTTC.